Below, one T cell receptor (beta chain) is given with its context. Per germline, CDR1 SGHTA and CDR2 FQGNSA. The CDR3 totals 16 residues. These data are taken from a study of esophageal squamous cell carcinoma under preoperative chemotherapy. TCRdb fed the PCR reads into MiXCR, producing one record per CDR3 protein. The top ten clones hold about 12% of a sample with about 30,000 distinct CDR3 sequences, around 50% of them seen once. Described time point: before preoperative PTX-NDP chemotherapy. The sample was taken from a patient given preoperative chemotherapy. This sequence was found in a human donor with esophageal squamous cell carcinoma. The donor label of this sample is uncertain. The V call is TRBV7-2, the J call TRBJ2-1; 9 nucleotides align to TRBD2. The DNA end is more similar to TRBJ2-5, so the J call may be wrong. The CDR3 sequence: CASGGVGRRAKNIQYF. The CDR3 bases are TGTGCTAGCGGGGGAGTCGGGCGCCGTGCCAAAAACATCCAGTACTTC.